This T cell receptor beta chain was recovered during a study of T cells in Graves' hyperthyroidism and ophthalmopathy. Clinical symptoms, serum thyroxine, TRAb, thyroid ultrasound and orbital computed tomography informed diagnoses. As regards this clonotype: The antigen is not known.

Whole-study results and caveats: Most clonotypes expanded in thyroid above 0.001 were likewise present in blood. Model output signaled ophthalmopathy a median approximately 6 months ahead of onset.

The CDR3 regions of TCR beta were amplified from RNA transcripts. During a first-round RT-PCR of the TCR CDR3, the HTBI primer set was used. TCRdb reprocessed the multiplex PCR reads with MiXCR, giving one entry per CDR3 protein. The sample consists of some 500,000 distinct CDR3 sequences, around 15% of them appearing once. This sequence originates from a woman aged 25 to 39 with Graves' ophthalmopathy. Sequenced material: blood.

The CDR3 nucleotides are TGCAGTGCTCCGGAAGAGTACGAGCAGTACTTC. This sequence encodes CSAPEEYEQYF. This rearrangement joins TRBV20-1 to TRBJ2-7; the D is unclear. The CDR3 totals 11 residues. V shed 5 bases and J shed 4 bases, with 9 bases lying between them. The germline CDR1 and CDR2 sequences are DFQATT and SNEGSKA (reference sequence).